The 21 T cell receptor beta chains below were found in one sample sequenced in a study of T cell repertoires in cytomegalovirus infection. Their antigens are not known. TCRdb redid the calling of the reads with MiXCR, one entry per CDR3 protein. The sample has hundreds of thousands of distinct CDR3 sequences, roughly 30% seen once; the top ten hold over 13%. The sequenced sample was cultured CD8+ T cells from PBMCs, obtained from culture after CMV antigen stimulation. Every receptor here comes from a human donor in good health (CMV status not recorded). Some clones in this sample may be carry-over from other donors' samples.

J is TRBJ2-3 and V is TRBV6-1, with 9 bases fitting TRBD1. Germline V gene data show CDR1 as MNHNS and CDR2 as SASEGT. The junction had 9 bases not matched to a gene; V was cut back by 2 bases and J by 3 bases. This CDR3 contains 17 residues. CDR3 region: CASSETPTGGMTDTQYF. The DNA for the CDR3 is TGTGCCAGCAGTGAAACCCCGACAGGGGGAATGACAGATACGCAGTATTTT.

The chain is built from TRBV7-8 and TRBJ2-1; no clear D. The germline V gene has CDR1 SGHVS and CDR2 FQNEAQ. The V end lost 1 base, the J end lost 2 bases, and 6 bases lay between the germline ends. The CDR3 consists of 14 residues. The CDR3 here is CASSLVNAYNEQFF. CDR3 DNA sequence: TGTGCCAGCAGCTTAGTTAACGCCTACAATGAGCAGTTCTTC. The full variable domain, in which reference TRBV7-8 and TRBJ2-1 provide the parts outside the CDR3, is GAGVSQSPRYKVAKRGQDVALRCDPISGHVSLFWYQQALGQGPEFLTYFQNEAQLDKSGLPSDRFFAERPEGSVSTLKIQRTQQEDSAVYLCASSLVNAYNEQFFGPGTRLTVL.

This chain connects TRBV7-6 to TRBJ2-7; D unresolved. The CDR3 contains 15 residues. V lost 5 bases and J 3 bases, leaving 17 bases between the germline ends. CDR1 SGHVS and CDR2 FNYEAQ come from the germline V gene. The CDR3 region is CASSPKSSYFYEQYF. The DNA of the CDR3 is TGTGCCAGCAGCCCAAAGAGCAGTTACTTCTACGAGCAGTACTTC.

This clonotype was seen a handful of times. J is TRBJ2-2 and V is TRBV7-9, with 14 bases that match TRBD2. The CDR3 totals 21 residues. Germline CDR1 and CDR2: SEHNR and FQNEAQ (reference sequence). Trimming took 1 base from V and 6 from J; bases not matched to a gene: 16. The CDR3 spells CASSLVYRTSGGRRDAGELFF. The CDR3 DNA reads as TGTGCCAGCAGCTTAGTGTACAGGACTAGCGGGGGGCGCCGAGACGCCGGGGAGCTGTTTTTT. Together with reference TRBV7-9 and TRBJ2-2, the CDR3 gives the full variable domain: DTGVSQNPRHKITKRGQNVTFRCDPISEHNRLYWYRQTLGQGPEFLTYFQNEAQLEKSRLLSDRFSAERPKGSFSTLEIQRTEQGDSAMYLCASSLVYRTSGGRRDAGELFFGEGSRLTVL.

This clonotype showed up just a few times. This rearrangement joins TRBV27 to TRBJ2-7; D remains unclear. V lost 5 bases, J lost 4 bases, and 15 bases lay in between. This CDR3 comprises 14 residues. Germline loops: CDR1 MNHEY, CDR2 SMNVEV (reference sequence). The CDR3 coding sequence is TGTGCCAGCAGTCCCTCGGGCCGACAATACGAGCAGTACGTC. This codes for CASSPSGRQYEQYV.

The gene calls are TRBV28 and TRBJ2-7; TRBD2 matches at 9 bases. After removal of 4 bases from V and 3 bases from J, the junction contained 13 bases not matched to a gene. The CDR3 runs to 17 residues. Germline V gene sequence: CDR1 MDHEN, CDR2 SYDVKM. The CDR3, as DNA: TGTGCCAGCAGTTCGGCGACTAGCGGAAGTAGAGACTACGAGCAGTACGTC. It encodes CASSSATSGSRDYEQYV.

This clonotype appeared a few times. This chain joins TRBV7-8 and TRBJ2-7; D not certain. The germline gives CDR1 SGHVS, CDR2 FQNEAQ. CDR3 length: 13 residues. V was shortened by 3 bases and J by 1 base, with 7 bases between the two germline ends. The CDR3 here is CASSFWQSYEQYF. The CDR3 DNA reads as TGTGCCAGCAGCTTTTGGCAGTCCTACGAGCAGTACTTC.

This clonotype was detected a few times. V gene TRBV19 combines with J gene TRBJ1-1; unclear D gene. The V gene lost 10 bases and the J gene lost 4 bases, with 16 bases spanning the gap. Germline loops: CDR1 LNHDA, CDR2 SQIVND (reference sequence). The CDR3 loop spans 13 amino acids. The CDR3 DNA is TGTGCCACCAGTAGTAGTGGGGTCACTGAAGCTTTCTTT. Translating gives CATSSSGVTEAFF.

There are a few counts of this clonotype. The chain is built from TRBV6-2 or TRBV6-3 and TRBJ2-2; D unclear. The CDR3 sequence is 17 residues long. Germline V gene lookup returns CDR1 MNHEY and CDR2 SVGEGT. Trimming took 6 bases from V and 0 from J, leaving 17 bases between them. CDR3 sequence reads: CASSPDDAFSNTGELFF. CDR3 DNA sequence: TGTGCCAGCAGCCCCGATGACGCCTTCTCGAACACCGGGGAGCTGTTTTTT.

A remark on this clonotype: A read error may produce the germline difference seen at one junction end. The gene calls are TRBV9 and TRBJ1-2; D is undetermined. CDR3 length equals 9 residues. Germline CDR1 and CDR2: SGDLS and YYNGEE. The CDR3 reads CASSGSGSF. The CDR3 DNA is TGTGCCAGCAGCGGTAGTGGGTCTTTC.

The chain couples TRBV5-5 to TRBJ1-1, with D tentatively TRBD1 (6 bases). CDR3 length: 14 residues. The germline V gene encodes CDR1 SGHKS and CDR2 YYEKEE (reference sequence). Trimming took 0 bases from V and 6 from J, leaving 12 bases between them. Here the CDR3 DNA reads TGTGCCAGCAGCTTGGAGACAGGAATCTCTGAAGCTTTCTTT. It codes for CASSLETGISEAFF.

This clonotype was picked up a small number of times. The rearrangement links TRBV7-9 to TRBJ1-1; maybe TRBD1 (6 bases). V was shortened by 1 base and J by 5 bases, with 11 bases between the two germline ends. The CDR3 sequence is 14 residues long. CDR1 is SEHNR and CDR2 is FQNEAQ in the germline V gene (reference sequence). The CDR3 DNA is TGTGCCAGCAGCTTAGTTCAGGGGATGACTGAAGCTTTCTTT. Translating gives CASSLVQGMTEAFF. Using reference TRBV7-9 and TRBJ1-1 for the parts outside the CDR3, the full variable domain is DTGVSQNPRHKITKRGQNVTFRCDPISEHNRLYWYRQTLGQGPEFLTYFQNEAQLEKSRLLSDRFSAERPKGSFSTLEIQRTEQGDSAMYLCASSLVQGMTEAFFGQGTRLTVV.

The sample holds one count of this clonotype. Just one base apart from a much larger clone, this may be a read error. The chain has TRBV12-3 or TRBV12-4 and TRBJ2-5; D not certain. The CDR3 spans 15 residues. V lost 8 bases, J lost 1 base, and 17 bases lay in between. DNA of the CDR3: TGTGCCAGCGGTTCTCCTCTATTCCCCCAAGAGACCCAGTACTTC. This codes for CASGSPLFPQETQYF.

This clonotype was seen more than once but under ten times. J is TRBJ2-7 and V is TRBV6-1, with 7 bases fitting TRBD2. The CDR3 sequence is 14 residues long. CDR1 and CDR2 from the germline V gene are MNHNS and SASEGT. With V trimmed by 7 bases and J by 4 bases, 10 bases remained unmatched. Here the CDR3 reads CASKRSGAGYEQYV. The CDR3, as DNA: TGTGCCAGCAAGCGAAGCGGGGCCGGGTACGAGCAGTACGTC.

The chain uses TRBV7-6 and TRBJ2-1; D is ambiguous. Germline V CDR1 and CDR2: SGHVS, FNYEAQ. V was trimmed by 0 bases and J by 10 bases, leaving 13 bases between them. The CDR3 extends over 14 amino acids. This chain's CDR3 is CASSLAGQDGEQFF. DNA of the CDR3: TGTGCCAGCAGCTTAGCTGGGCAGGATGGGGAGCAGTTCTTC. Looking up the rest from reference TRBV7-6 and TRBJ2-1 gives the full variable domain: GAGVSQSPRYKVTKRGQDVALRCDPISGHVSLYWYRQALGQGPEFLTYFNYEAQQDKSGLPNDRFSAERPEGSISTLTIQRTEQRDSAMYRCASSLAGQDGEQFFGPGTRLTVL.

The rearrangement links TRBV6-5 to TRBJ2-1; the D gene could be TRBD1 or TRBD2 (5 bases each). CDR3 size: 18 residues. Germline CDR1 reads MNHEY; CDR2 reads SVGAGI. Trimming left V 0 bases short and J 3 bases short, with 18 bases between. The CDR3 DNA follows: TGTGCCAGCAGTTACTCGCATCCGGGACGCAGGGACTACAATGAGCAGTTCTTC. Its protein is CASSYSHPGRRDYNEQFF.

V gene TRBV7-4 combines with J gene TRBJ2-1, with 7 bases identical to TRBD1. Germline trimming cut 5 bases from V and 6 bases from J; bases unmatched to any gene: 13. Germline V lookup: CDR1 SGHVT, CDR2 SQSDAQ. The CDR3 totals 16 residues. This CDR3 reads CASSPTTGSISNEQFF. The CDR3 DNA sequence: TGTGCCAGCAGCCCTACGACAGGGTCGATTTCCAATGAGCAGTTCTTC. The full variable domain, in which reference TRBV7-4 and TRBJ2-1 provide the parts outside the CDR3, is GAGVSQSPRYKVAKRGRDVALRCDSISGHVTLYWYRQTLGQGSEVLTYSQSDAQRDKSGRPSGRFSAERPERSVSTLKIQRTEQGDSAVYLCASSPTTGSISNEQFFGPGTRLTVL.

This clonotype appeared many times. CDR3 bases: TGCAGTGTTTCTCCCTTTAGCTACGAGCAGTACTTC. Protein product: CSVSPFSYEQYF. The chain carries TRBV20-1 and TRBJ2-7; D not resolved. With 7 bases removed from V and 3 bases from J, the gap between germline ends came to 13 bases. Germline V gives CDR1 DFQATT, CDR2 SNEGSKA (reference sequence). The CDR3 covers 12 residues.

This chain connects TRBV27 to TRBJ2-5; D is possibly TRBD2 (5 bases). Germline values: CDR1 MNHEY, CDR2 SMNVEV (reference sequence). The CDR3 is 15 amino acids. The ends were cut back, 5 bases at V and 2 bases at J, with 15 bases in the middle. CDR3 amino acids: CASSPRGRSQETQYF. The CDR3 nucleotides are TGTGCCAGCAGTCCCCGGGGTCGGAGTCAAGAGACCCAGTACTTC.

V gene TRBV5-1 combines with J gene TRBJ2-2, with 7 bases fitting TRBD1. The CDR3 is made up of 16 amino acids. The germline V gene encodes CDR1 SGHRS and CDR2 YFSETQ. J lost 4 bases, V lost 4 bases, and 10 bases had no gene match. The CDR3 here is CASSLTRQGRTGELFF. CDR3 in DNA: TGCGCCAGCAGCCTAACTAGACAGGGTCGCACCGGGGAGCTGTTTTTT.

The chain combines TRBV12-3 or TRBV12-4 with TRBJ2-1; TRBD2 matches 11 bases. CDR3 size: 14 residues. The trim removed 5 bases at V and 12 bases at J, leaving 9 bases unmatched. Here the CDR3 reads CASSSTSGGLAQFF. CDR3 in DNA: TGTGCCAGCAGTAGTACTAGCGGGGGCCTAGCGCAGTTCTTC.